This is a list of T cell receptor beta chains from one sample in a study of cytomegalovirus exposure and HLA in healthy donors. Method: immunoSEQ multiplex PCR; TCRdb's copy keeps in-frame clones and lacks some. In the table there are over 150,000 clones, around 77% of which are singletons. The sequencing input was PBMCs. These TCRs come from a woman aged 25 to 39 in good health and CMV-seronegative. Each CDR3 is given with its conserved first and last residue. Fields, in order: J gene, clone size, CDR3 length, D gene, V gene, CDR3 DNA, CDR3 protein. A D gene is named only where the DNA matches it firmly. Part of the rows lack a size; the others show once, few, many or a class for expanded clones.

TRBJ2-7	NA	11	NA	TRBV6-5	TGCAAAGGCGGGGCGGCCAACGAGCAGTACTTC	CKGGAANEQYF
TRBJ2-1	NA	17	NA	TRBV27	TGTGCCAGCAGTTTCCCCCGGCGGAGGTTGGTTTACAATGAGCAGTTCTTC	CASSFPRRRLVYNEQFF
TRBJ2-3	NA	18	TRBD2	TRBV7-9	TGTGCCAGCATCCTCCCACTCACTAGCGGGAGGGCGGCAGATACGCAGTATTTT	CASILPLTSGRAADTQYF
TRBJ2-4	NA	15	NA	TRBV5-4	TGTGCCAGGAGGGGGGGCGGACGAGCCAAAAACATTCAGTACTTC	CARRGGGRAKNIQYF
TRBJ2-2	NA	14	NA	TRBV5-1	TGCGCCAGCAGCTTGGCCCGTGGAGAAACAGAGCTGTTTTTT	CASSLARGETELFF
TRBJ2-1	NA	20	TRBD2	TRBV4-1	TGCGCCAGCAGCCAAGAGGGAGGACTAGCGGGAGTGGGGAGCTACAATGAGCAGTTCTTC	CASSQEGGLAGVGSYNEQFF
TRBJ1-2	NA	15	TRBD1	TRBV7-8	TGTGCCAGCAGCAACTACAGGGGGCGCAACTATGGCTACACCTTC	CASSNYRGRNYGYTF
TRBJ2-1	once	14	TRBD2	TRBV5-4	TGTGCCAGCAGCTGGGGCGGGGGGACCTATGAGCAGTTCTTC	CASSWGGGTYEQFF
TRBJ1-2	NA	13	TRBD1	TRBV25-1	TGTGCCAGCAGCTGGACAGGCGTTTGTAGCTACACCTTC	CASSWTGVCSYTF
TRBJ1-1	NA	14	NA	TRBV11-2	TGTGCCAGCAGCTTAGGTTTCGTCGACACTGAAGCTTTCTTT	CASSLGFVDTEAFF
TRBJ2-7	NA	13	TRBD1	TRBV27	TGTGCCAGCAGTTGGGACAGGGCCTACGAGCAGTACTTC	CASSWDRAYEQYF
TRBJ1-5	few	13	NA	TRBV2	TGTGCCAGCGGACTGGAGGGATCGGAGCCCCAGCATTTT	CASGLEGSEPQHF
TRBJ2-5	NA	13	NA	TRBV7-2	TGTGCCAGCAGCTTGGGACTCATAAGGCCCCAGTACTTC	CASSLGLIRPQYF
TRBJ2-1	NA	17	TRBD1	TRBV5-8	TGTGCCAGCACCCGGGACAGGGGTTTTGGTTCCTACAATGAGCAGTTCTTC	CASTRDRGFGSYNEQFF
TRBJ1-1	NA	14	NA	TRBV5-1	TGCGCCAGCAGCGGGCAGACCATGAACACTGAAGCTTTCTTT	CASSGQTMNTEAFF
TRBJ2-7	NA	13	TRBD1	TRBV29-1	TGCAGCGTTGACGCGGGACAGGGGTACGAGCAGTACTTC	CSVDAGQGYEQYF
TRBJ2-3	NA	13	NA	TRBV4-1	TGCGCCAGCAGCCCCTATCTAGGAGATACGCAGTATTTT	CASSPYLGDTQYF
TRBJ2-6	NA	18	NA	TRBV5-6	TGTGCCAGCAGCGTACCGGGACACCTCCGGGCAGGGGCCAACGTCCTGACTTTC	CASSVPGHLRAGANVLTF
TRBJ2-3	NA	12	NA	TRBV6-1	TGTGCCAGCAGTACATCGCTGGATACGCAGTATTTT	CASSTSLDTQYF
TRBJ1-2	NA	14	NA	TRBV7-9	TGTGCCAGCAGCCCCCCCAGCGGTGCCTATGGCTACACCTTC	CASSPPSGAYGYTF
TRBJ2-7	NA	13	TRBD2	TRBV19	TGTGCCAGTTCCTGGACTAGCGGCTACGAGCAGTACTTC	CASSWTSGYEQYF
TRBJ1-2	NA	15	NA	TRBV14	TGTGCCAGCAGCCAAGACACAGGGAGACTATATGGCTACACCTTC	CASSQDTGRLYGYTF
TRBJ2-6	NA	19	NA	TRBV27	TGTGCCAGCAGTTTAGGGGGCCCCGGGAAAGCCTCTGGGGCCAACGTCCTGACTTTC	CASSLGGPGKASGANVLTF
TRBJ2-6	NA	15	NA	TRBV7-6	TGTGCCAGCAGCTTATTAGCGGCTGGGGCCAACGTCCTGACTTTC	CASSLLAAGANVLTF
TRBJ2-7	few	11	NA	TRBV19	TGTGCCAGTAGTCGAGGCTACGAGCAGTACTTC	CASSRGYEQYF
TRBJ2-3	NA	14	NA	TRBV2	TGTGCCAGCAGTGGTCTCAGGGGCCCAGATACGCAGTATTTT	CASSGLRGPDTQYF
TRBJ1-5	NA	13	NA	TRBV2	TGTGCCAGCAGGCGGACAATTAATCAGCCCCAGCATTTT	CASRRTINQPQHF
TRBJ1-1	NA	13	NA	TRBV5-1	TGCGCCAGCAGCTTTGGACAGAATACTGAAGCTTTCTTT	CASSFGQNTEAFF
TRBJ2-1	NA	13	NA	TRBV25-1	TGTGCCACCAGCTCCTGGCGGAACAATGAGCAGTTCTTC	CATSSWRNNEQFF
TRBJ1-2	NA	15	NA	TRBV7-9	TGTGCCAGCAGCCTACCACAGGGACGGGGCTATGGCTACACCTTC	CASSLPQGRGYGYTF
TRBJ1-1	NA	13	NA	TRBV6-1	TGTGCCAGCAGTGAGCTCACAGGGTGGGAAGCTTTCTTT	CASSELTGWEAFF
TRBJ1-1	NA	13	NA	TRBV27	TGTGCCAGCAGTTTGTGGGAGAATAATGAAGCTTTCTTT	CASSLWENNEAFF
TRBJ2-7	NA	18	TRBD2	TRBV4-1	TGCGCCAGCAGCCAAGATCCGGGGAGCGGGACCATTACCTACGAGCAGTACTTC	CASSQDPGSGTITYEQYF
TRBJ2-2	NA	17	NA	TRBV5-5	TGTGCCAGCAGCCTTAACCCCCCATTTGCCGGGACCGGGGAGCTGTTTTTT	CASSLNPPFAGTGELFF
TRBJ2-5	NA	15	NA	TRBV29-1	TGCACCCCAAGTGGGGGGTACGGGAGAGGGGAGACCCAGTACTTC	CTPSGGYGRGETQYF
TRBJ2-1	NA	16	NA	TRBV7-9	TGTGCCAGCAGCTTATACGCGGGGAGCTCCTACAATGAGCAGTTCTTC	CASSLYAGSSYNEQFF
TRBJ2-1	NA	15	TRBD1	TRBV10-3	TGTGCCATCAGTGCCCGGGGACAGGGTTTCAATGAGCAGTTCTTC	CAISARGQGFNEQFF
TRBJ1-2	few	13	NA	TRBV7-9	TGTGCCAGCAGCTTCGAACAGGCCTATGGCTACACCTTC	CASSFEQAYGYTF
TRBJ1-2	NA	15	TRBD1	TRBV9	TGTGCCAGCAGCGTAGCTAGGGACAGGGGGCCTTTCTACACCTTC	CASSVARDRGPFYTF
TRBJ1-5	NA	13	NA	TRBV18	TGTGCCAGCCGAGCAGGGTTTGATCAGCCCCAGCATTTT	CASRAGFDQPQHF
TRBJ1-2	NA	13	NA	TRBV5-4	TGTGCCAGCAGCCCTGGACAGCTGACCCGCTACACCTTC	CASSPGQLTRYTF
TRBJ1-1	once	13	NA	TRBV7-9	TGTGCCAGCAGCTGGAGACCGAACACTGAAGCTTTCTTT	CASSWRPNTEAFF
TRBJ2-7	NA	13	NA	TRBV23-1	TGCGCCAGCACCCGGAGGGCAGACTACGAGCAGTACTTC	CASTRRADYEQYF
TRBJ1-5	NA	12	NA	TRBV2	TGTGCCAGCAGTGGGGAGGGGCAGCCCCAGCATTTT	CASSGEGQPQHF